Listed here are 23 T cell receptor beta chains from one sample, sequenced in a study of shared T cell receptors in the human thymus. TCRdb's copy holds only in-frame clones and misses some; the assay was immunoSEQ multiplex PCR. The table shows about 710,000 clones, with about 89% occurring only once. This same sample was also part of a study on human thymus T cells.

Material for sequencing was thymocytes. These receptors came from a boy in the first two years of life with a congenital heart defect.

The V gene is TRBV4-3, the J gene TRBJ2-7; unclear D gene. Germline CDR1 is LGHNA and CDR2 is YSLEER. Deletions cut 0 bases from V and 4 bases from J, with 25 bases between. CDR3 length: 19 residues. For the CDR3, the DNA is TGCGCCAGCAGCCAAGAACCCCACCGCGGCGATAACGAAAGGTACGAGCAGTACTTC. It is translated as CASSQEPHRGDNERYEQYF.

This rearrangement joins TRBV28 to TRBJ1-1; 9 bases are shared with TRBD1. The J segment lost 0 bases and the V segment lost 6 bases, leaving 14 bases of the junction unmatched. Germline V lookup: CDR1 MDHEN, CDR2 SYDVKM. This CDR3 is built from 18 residues. CDR3 sequence: CASSFAHTQGAMNTEAFF. The DNA for the CDR3 is TGTGCCAGCAGCTTCGCCCATACACAGGGGGCAATGAACACTGAAGCTTTCTTT.

This clone was detected a few times. The gene calls are TRBV5-1 and TRBJ1-1, with a tentative D call TRBD1 (5 bases). The ends were cut back, 3 bases at V and 5 bases at J, with 14 bases in the middle. This CDR3 is built from 14 residues. Germline assignment: CDR1 SGHRS and CDR2 YFSETQ. The CDR3 nucleotides read TGCGCCAGCAGCTCGGGGGGGTACAGGACTGAAGCTTTCTTT. Its translation is CASSSGGYRTEAFF.

The chain couples TRBV5-6 to TRBJ1-2, with D maybe TRBD1 (5 bases). The length of the CDR3 is 13 residues. V gave up 4 bases and J gave up 7 bases, with 14 bases separating them. Germline values: CDR1 SGHDT, CDR2 YYEEEE. The CDR3 DNA sequence: TGTGCCAGCAGCGACGGGGGAAGGGGTGGCTACACCTTC. As protein: CASSDGGRGGYTF.

This chain connects TRBV10-2 to TRBJ1-5; TRBD1 is a possible D gene (6 bases). The CDR3 runs 13 residues. With 4 bases removed from V and 7 bases from J, the gap between germline ends came to 11 bases. CDR1 and CDR2 from the germline V gene are WSHSY and SAAADI. The CDR3 here is CASSVTGSQPQHF. The DNA for the CDR3 is TGCGCCAGCAGTGTGACAGGCAGCCAGCCCCAGCATTTT.

The chain joins TRBV28 to TRBJ1-4; D uncertain. The CDR3 extends over 14 amino acids. The V end was cut by 2 bases, the J end by 8 bases, with 12 bases between. The V gene's germline CDR1 is MDHEN and CDR2 SYDVKM. The CDR3: CASSLRGPREKLFF. CDR3 sequence (DNA): TGTGCCAGCAGTTTACGCGGGCCAAGGGAAAAACTGTTTTTT.

This clone has a single count. The chain links TRBV7-2 to TRBJ2-2; 11 bases are a match to TRBD2. The CDR3 totals 19 residues. In germline, CDR1 is SGHTA, CDR2 FQGNSA. With 4 bases clipped from V and 5 bases from J, the junction kept 15 bases outside the gene matches. CDR3 sequence: CASSSGTVAGGPRTGELFF. The CDR3 DNA reads as TGTGCCAGCAGCTCCGGTACCGTAGCGGGGGGGCCTCGGACCGGGGAGCTGTTTTTT.

The genes are TRBV19 and TRBJ1-5, with a possible D match to TRBD1 (5 bases). This CDR3 comprises 15 residues. The V end was cut by 5 bases, the J end by 1 base, with 12 bases between. Germline CDR1 reads LNHDA; CDR2 reads SQIVND (reference sequence). CDR3 protein: CASSGIRQSNQPQHF. Written as DNA, the CDR3 is TGTGCCAGTAGTGGAATCAGACAGAGCAATCAGCCCCAGCATTTT. Variable domain in full (rest from reference TRBV19 and TRBJ1-5): DGGITQSPKYLFRKEGQNVTLSCEQNLNHDAMYWYRQDPGQGLRLIYYSQIVNDFQKGDIAEGYSVSREKKESFPLTVTSAQKNPTAFYLCASSGIRQSNQPQHFGDGTRLSIL.

This clone was recorded a few times. The V call is TRBV19, the J call TRBJ2-7, with 7 bases matching TRBD1. CDR3 length: 15 amino acids. Germline lookup yields CDR1 LNHDA and CDR2 SQIVND (reference sequence). The junction had 12 bases not matched to a gene; V was cut back by 5 bases and J by 5 bases. CDR3 in amino acids: CASSPRTGQGDEQYF. Written as DNA, the CDR3 is TGTGCCAGTAGTCCCCGGACAGGCCAAGGAGACGAGCAGTACTTC.

This chain uses TRBV5-1 with TRBJ2-3; D is unclear. From germline, CDR1 is SGHRS and CDR2 YFSETQ. V dropped 0 bases and J dropped 6 bases, with 14 bases sitting between them. There are 15 residues in the CDR3. The CDR3 sequence is CASSLGLTVRDTQYF. The CDR3 DNA reads TGCGCCAGCAGCTTGGGACTGACCGTTCGGGATACGCAGTATTTT.

The chain recombines TRBV9 with TRBJ1-2; maybe TRBD1 (5 bases). Trimming stripped 5 bases from V and 6 bases from J, with 17 bases between. The CDR3 runs to 14 residues. Germline V CDR1 and CDR2: SGDLS, YYNGEE. The CDR3 DNA follows: TGTGCCAGCAGTAATACAGGCAGGGTGAATGGCTACACCTTC. Its translation is CASSNTGRVNGYTF. Based on the CDR3 plus reference TRBV9 and TRBJ1-2, the full variable domain is DSGVTQTPKHLITATGQRVTLRCSPRSGDLSVYWYQQSLDQGLQFLIQYYNGEERAKGNILERFSAQQFPDLHSELNLSSLELGDSALYFCASSNTGRVNGYTFGSGTRLTVV.

This clone showed up just once. This chain connects TRBV7-7 to TRBJ2-5; D unresolved. The CDR3 consists of 14 residues. The germline V gene encodes CDR1 SSHAT and CDR2 FNYEAQ (reference sequence). V was trimmed by 5 bases and J by 1 base, leaving 11 bases between them. The CDR3 nucleotides are TGTGCCAGCAGCAGTATAGCAGCCCAAGAGACCCAGTACTTC. It encodes CASSSIAAQETQYF.

The rearrangement joins TRBV27 to TRBJ2-3, with 8 positions matching TRBD2. The germline CDR1 and CDR2 sequences are MNHEY and SMNVEV (reference sequence). V was clipped by 0 bases and J by 3 bases; unmatched bases: 8. The CDR3 covers 17 residues. The CDR3 spells CASSLSPGGKVTDTQYF. The CDR3 bases are TGTGCCAGCAGTTTATCGCCGGGGGGGAAGGTAACAGATACGCAGTATTTT.

V is TRBV30 and J is TRBJ2-3; D may be TRBD2 (5 bases). Trimming shortened V by 2 bases and J by 4 bases, and 19 bases separated the two germline ends. The CDR3 loop spans 16 amino acids. Germline V CDR1 and CDR2: GTSNPN, SVGIG (reference sequence). This CDR3 reads CAWSSVGVRTSDTQYF. The CDR3 DNA reads TGTGCCTGGAGTTCTGTGGGAGTGAGGACGTCAGATACGCAGTATTTT.

The chain recombines TRBV7-9 with TRBJ1-3; 7 bases map to TRBD1. CDR1 is SEHNR and CDR2 is FQNEAQ in the germline V gene (reference sequence). V shed 4 bases and J 0 bases; nucleotides not matched to a gene: 6. The CDR3 runs 16 residues. CDR3 DNA sequence: TGTGCCAGCAGCTATCACAGGGGTTTCTCTGGAAACACCATATATTTT. Translated, it gives CASSYHRGFSGNTIYF.

Turning to this clone: Lacking the conserved final phenylalanine or tryptophan, this CDR3 likely reflects a read error. The DNA is left out, because the CDR3 cannot be placed on it with certainty; the CDR3 is given as TCRdb lists it. The V and J genes are TRBV20-1 and TRBJ2-7; the table's D call TRBD2 went unverified against the DNA. The CDR3 is 10 residues long, ends included. Germline values: CDR1 DFQATT, CDR2 SNEGSKA (reference sequence). The CDR3 protein is CSALPPSRGL.

The gene calls are TRBV7-9 and TRBJ1-1, with unresolved D. The CDR3 length is 13 residues. The V gene's germline CDR1 is SEHNR and CDR2 FQNEAQ (reference sequence). With 3 bases removed from V and 0 bases from J, the gap between germline ends came to 5 bases. The CDR3 loop reads CASSFKLNTEAFF. CDR3 nucleotide sequence: TGTGCCAGCAGCTTTAAGCTGAACACTGAAGCTTTCTTT.

The chain is built from TRBV7-2 and TRBJ2-5; no reliable D call. Germline CDR1 reads SGHTA; CDR2 reads FQGNSA. V lost 0 bases and J lost 3, with 8 bases in between. CDR3 length: 14 amino acids. CDR3 region: CASSLASSKETQYF. The DNA of the CDR3 is TGTGCCAGCAGCTTAGCGTCTAGTAAAGAGACCCAGTACTTC.

This clone has a single count. The rearrangement uses TRBV6-5 and TRBJ1-2, with D perhaps TRBD1 (6 bases). This CDR3 is 13 amino acids long. V was shortened by 6 bases and J by 5 bases, with 13 bases between the two germline ends. Per the germline V gene, CDR1 is MNHEY and CDR2 is SVGAGI. The CDR3 sequence is CASSSGTKYGYTF. The CDR3 nucleotides read TGTGCCAGCAGCTCCGGGACAAAGTATGGCTACACCTTC.

The gene calls are TRBV6-1 and TRBJ1-1; D may be TRBD1 (5 bases). The CDR3 is 12 amino acids. Germline CDR1 MNHNS, CDR2 SASEGT. With 6 bases removed from V and 6 bases from J, the gap between germline ends came to 11 bases. The CDR3 bases are TGTGCCAGCAGAGACAGACAAGCTGAAGCTTTCTTT. Protein sequence: CASRDRQAEAFF.

This clone was found once. The V and J genes are TRBV2 and TRBJ1-1; D unclear. The CDR3 is made up of 13 amino acids. Germline values: CDR1 SNHLY, CDR2 FYNNEI. Between the trimmed V and J ends, which lost 2 bases and 1 base, there was a span of 5 bases. CDR3 protein: CASSEYWNTEAFF. CDR3 nucleotides: TGTGCCAGCAGTGAATACTGGAACACTGAAGCTTTCTTT.

The chain is built from TRBV10-3 and TRBJ1-4; D is perhaps TRBD1 (5 bases). Trimming cost V 0 bases and J 0 bases, with 14 bases left between them. Germline assignment: CDR1 ENHRY and CDR2 SYGVKD. CDR3 length equals 18 residues. As DNA, the CDR3 is TGTGCCATCAGTGAGTCAGTCCCGGGGGATGCAACTAATGAAAAACTGTTTTTT. This sequence encodes CAISESVPGDATNEKLFF.

The gene calls are TRBV15 and TRBJ1-1; 7 bases agree with TRBD1. Germline V CDR1 and CDR2: LNHNV, YYDKDF (reference sequence). V trimming: 0 bases; J trimming: 2 bases; junction bases outside the gene matches: 3. The CDR3 has 15 amino acids. The CDR3 loop reads CATSREGQANTEAFF. The CDR3 region has the DNA TGTGCCACCAGCAGAGAAGGACAGGCCAACACTGAAGCTTTCTTT. The full variable domain, in which reference TRBV15 and TRBJ1-1 provide the parts outside the CDR3, is DAMVIQNPRYQVTQFGKPVTLSCSQTLNHNVMYWYQQKSSQAPKLLFHYYDKDFNNEADTPDNFQSRRPNTSFCFLDIRSPGLGDTAMYLCATSREGQANTEAFFGQGTRLTVV.